This T cell receptor (beta chain) was identified in a study of T-cell memory formation after mild COVID-19. Study-wide points: In pre-infection memory, a portion of responding clones appeared, which suggested that cross-reactive memory joined. CD8+ contracting clones occupied EMRA, while CD4+ ones occupied mainly CM and EM.

The CDR3 has 15 amino acids. After removal of 4 bases from V and 8 bases from J, the junction contained 10 bases not matched to a gene. The germline CDR1 and CDR2 sequences are SEHNR and FQNEAQ (reference sequence). Comments on this clonotype: Antigen unknown.

5'RACE primed at constant segments yielded TCR alpha and TCR beta cDNA libraries bearing sample barcodes and UMIs. A single record per CDR3 protein comes from TCRdb applying MiXCR to the 5' RACE reads. The table has about 340,000 distinct CDR3 sequences, about an eighth seen once; the top ten hold roughly 23%. The specimen sequenced was PBMCs or a T cell subset sorted from them (not recorded which). This rearrangement joins TRBV7-9 to TRBJ2-2, with 7 nucleotides matching TRBD1. The sequence was collected from a man between 18 and 35 years old who had mild COVID-19 (a few samples of this study predate the infection). Cell type and time point are not known. The CDR3 nucleotides read TGTGCCAGCAGCTGGATCCAGGACAGGTGGGGGGAGCTGTTTTTT. Translation gives CASSWIQDRWGELFF.